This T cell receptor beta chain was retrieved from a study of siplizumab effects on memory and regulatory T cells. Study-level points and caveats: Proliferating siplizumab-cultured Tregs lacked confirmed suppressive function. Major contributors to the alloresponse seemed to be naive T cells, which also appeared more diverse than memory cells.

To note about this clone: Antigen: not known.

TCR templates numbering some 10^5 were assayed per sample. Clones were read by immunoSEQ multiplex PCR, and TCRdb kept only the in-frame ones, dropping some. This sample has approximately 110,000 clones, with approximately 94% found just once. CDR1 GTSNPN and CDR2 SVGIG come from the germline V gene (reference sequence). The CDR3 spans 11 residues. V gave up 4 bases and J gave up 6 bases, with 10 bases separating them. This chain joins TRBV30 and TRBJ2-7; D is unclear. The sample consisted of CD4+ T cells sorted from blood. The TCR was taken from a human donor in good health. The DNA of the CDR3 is TGTGCCTGGACCAGCCTGCGCGAGCAGTACTTC. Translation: CAWTSLREQYF.